This T cell receptor (beta chain) was observed in a study of T cell responses to AZD1222 COVID-19 vaccine (dated by TCRdb to the early 2020s). Turning to the overall study: TCR sequencing covered 233 trial participants: about 210 given two doses of AZD1222 and approximately 25 given two doses of MenACWY control vaccine. Trial participants were enrolled into age subgroups of 18-55, 56-69 and 70-plus years, which contained about 150, 28 and 57 TCR-sequenced participants, respectively.

The time point label corresponds to: about 28 days (+/-7) after the second vaccine dose. AZD1222 recipients given second doses at about 4 weeks or at about 12 weeks were pooled, since spike-specific TCR depth and breadth were not found to differ between the two schedules. Samples from vaccinated people were obtained from the UK trials COV001 and COV002, which included a single-blind randomized controlled phase 2/3 trial of AZD1222 (ChAdOx1 nCoV-19) in healthy adults. For TCRbeta chain sequencing, PBMC samples from trial participants were taken at day 0 and at day 28 after the second dose. The CDR3 regions of human TCRbeta chains were analyzed by immunosequencing. The published analysis was carried out like this. Repertoire TCRs were matched against a reference library of SARS-CoV-2-specific TCRs generated with the MIRA antigen-specificity platform. Breadth was defined as the fraction of unique TCRs that were SARS-CoV-2-associated. Depth was defined as the fraction of total T cells that were SARS-CoV-2-associated. Each spike-specific TCR was assigned to its reactive spike region and to a CD4 or CD8 class using the MIRA data. Log10-transformed breadth and depth values were compared by one-way ANOVA with Sidak's multiple comparisons tests. TCRdb took this table from immuneACCESS and kept in-frame rearrangements with V and J called. Such tables lack part of the clones; where checked against another copy, unresolved V genes explain under half of the gap, and the rest is unexplained. That table furnishes V, J and clone size, whereas the DNA furnished D and trimming. Present in this sample are roughly 150,000 clones, around 89% of which were seen just once. 3% to 3.5% of the sample belongs to the ten largest clones.

What the work shows at the level of the full study, not this receptor alone: Because no samples from the day 14 peak response were available, repertoires could be characterized only after the peak T cell response. Participants were mostly white British, with more females than males. The authors suggested clonal diversity may have been underestimated. The 56-69-year group was small, and its depth increase did not reach significance, likely because of low power. Reportedly, almost half of the unique spike-specific TCRs recognized epitopes lying outside the regions that are mutated in the B.1.351 and B.1.1.7 variants. Only five to seven AZD1222 recipients were SARS-CoV-2 seropositive at baseline, limiting conclusions about previously exposed vaccinees. CD4 TCRs associated with the vaccine covered the entire spike protein, and the dominant responses were in regions 160-218 and 743-854. Spike-specific TCR breadth and depth rose significantly after two AZD1222 doses compared with day 0 and with MenACWY recipients.

In the case of this clone: Its recognized antigen is unknown. No much larger clone exists at a distance of one base, and base qualities are not known.

The sequencing here drew on peripheral blood, taken 28 days after the second AZD1222 dose. The receptor comes from an adult who received the AZD1222 COVID-19 vaccine.

This receptor carries the CDR3 CASSISRGAGELFF. In nucleotides, the sequence is TGTGCCAGTAGTATTAGTAGGGGAGCCGGGGAGCTGTTTTTT. The rearrangement combines TRBV19 with TRBJ2-2; the D region may be TRBD1 or TRBD2, each matching 5 bases equally. V is cut by 3 bases and J by 6 bases, and the space between the germline ends is 11 bases. The CDR3 contains 14 residues, cysteine and phenylalanine counted. Only the CDR3 part of the read is kept: 42 bases, read in frame from the first base. The CDR1 and CDR2 encoded by the germline V gene (reference sequence) are LNHDA and SQIVND.